The table lists the clone carrying this T cell receptor (beta chain) with many counts. TCRdb redid the calling of the 5' RACE reads with MiXCR, one entry per CDR3 protein. The sample contains under 30,000 distinct CDR3 sequences, roughly 4.2% of which appear only once. V dropped 4 bases and J dropped 11 bases, with 8 bases sitting between them. Germline loops: CDR1 SGHRS, CDR2 YFSETQ. This CDR3 spans 10 amino acids. The data were obtained in a study of early T cells in non-severe SARS-CoV-2 infection. V and J are TRBV5-1 and TRBJ2-3; D gene uncertain. Material: whole blood. The receptor was derived from an adult who was a healthcare worker with PCR-confirmed SARS-CoV-2 infection or an uninfected control (not recorded which). For the CDR3, the DNA is TGCGCCAGCAGCGGGCCCAGGCAGTATTTT. Its protein product is CASSGPRQYF.